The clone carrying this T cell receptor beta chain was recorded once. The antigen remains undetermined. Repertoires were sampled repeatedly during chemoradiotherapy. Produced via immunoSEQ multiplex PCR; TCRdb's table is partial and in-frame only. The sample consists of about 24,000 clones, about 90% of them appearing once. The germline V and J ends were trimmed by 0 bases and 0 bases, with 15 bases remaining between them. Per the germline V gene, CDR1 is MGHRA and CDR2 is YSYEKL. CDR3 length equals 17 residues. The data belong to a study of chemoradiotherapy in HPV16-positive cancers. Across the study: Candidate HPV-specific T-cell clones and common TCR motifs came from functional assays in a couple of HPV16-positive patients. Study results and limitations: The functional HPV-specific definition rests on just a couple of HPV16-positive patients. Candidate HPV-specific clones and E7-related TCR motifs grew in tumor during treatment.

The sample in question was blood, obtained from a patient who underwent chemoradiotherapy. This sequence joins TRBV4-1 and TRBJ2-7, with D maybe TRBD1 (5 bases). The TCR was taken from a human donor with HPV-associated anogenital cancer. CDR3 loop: CASSQDPETVSSYEQYF. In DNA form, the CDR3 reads TGCGCCAGCAGCCAAGATCCAGAGACAGTCAGCTCCTACGAGCAGTACTTC.